One sample yielded the 30 T cell receptor beta chains listed below, sequenced in a study of blood T cell repertoires in COVID-19 (dated by TCRdb to about 2020). Libraries were prepared through the immunoSEQ multiplex PCR assay. Held by TCRdb, this immuneACCESS table contains in-frame sequences only and omits some clones. Under half of the omission traces to an unresolved V gene where checked; the cause of the rest is unknown. The sample yields approximately 200,000 clones; 75% to 90% were counted once. The ten largest account for 3.5% of the sample. Sequencing input: PBMCs or T cells enriched from blood (not recorded which). All receptors derive from a woman under 30 in a cohort exposed to, infected with or recovered from COVID-19 (not recorded which).

The rearrangement uses TRBV30 and TRBJ2-7; D possibly corresponds to TRBD1 (5 bases). Germline-derived CDR1 and CDR2 are GTSNPN and SVGIG (reference sequence). Trimming took off 1 base at V and 4 bases at J, with 17 bases between the two ends. The CDR3 contains 15 residues. CDR3 amino acids: CAWSGAQAKRYEQYF. DNA of the CDR3: TGTGCCTGGAGTGGAGCACAGGCGAAGAGGTACGAGCAGTACTTC. Together with reference TRBV30 and TRBJ2-7, the CDR3 gives the full variable domain: SQTIHQWPATLVQPVGSPLSLECTVEGTSNPNLYWYRQAAGRGLQLLFYSVGIGQISSEVPQNLSASRPQDRQFILSSKKLLLSDSGFYLCAWSGAQAKRYEQYFGPGTRLTVT.

The chain joins TRBV19 to TRBJ2-2; tentatively, D is TRBD2 (6 bases). The CDR3 totals 20 residues. Germline CDR1 LNHDA, CDR2 SQIVND (reference sequence). V lost 6 bases, J lost 0 bases, and 26 bases lay in between. CDR3 amino acids: CASSRRGDSLVPANTGELFF. The CDR3 DNA follows: TGTGCCAGTAGCAGGAGGGGAGACAGTTTAGTTCCCGCGAACACCGGGGAGCTGTTTTTT.

V is TRBV24-1 and J is TRBJ2-3; D uncertain. CDR3 length: 15 residues. Germline values: CDR1 KGHDR, CDR2 SFDVKD. Trimming left V 3 bases short and J 4 bases short, with 13 bases between. The DNA of the CDR3 is TGTGCCACCAGTGATAGTAAGCTCAGCGCAGATACGCAGTATTTT. This encodes CATSDSKLSADTQYF.

The V call is TRBV10-3, the J call TRBJ2-1; no clear D gene. This CDR3 spans 13 amino acids. The V end lost 1 base, the J end lost 7 bases, and 8 bases lay between the germline ends. The germline V gene has CDR1 ENHRY and CDR2 SYGVKD. CDR3: CAISEFLENEQFF. CDR3 coding DNA: TGTGCCATCAGTGAGTTCCTGGAGAATGAGCAGTTCTTC.

The chain recombines TRBV7-8 with TRBJ1-1; D uncertain. V was trimmed by 4 bases and J by 0 bases, leaving 15 bases between them. This CDR3 contains 16 residues. Germline V gene sequence: CDR1 SGHVS, CDR2 FQNEAQ. CDR3 DNA sequence: TGTGCCAGCAGCTCGGACTTGTTAATCATGAACACTGAAGCTTTCTTT. It is translated as CASSSDLLIMNTEAFF.

The rearrangement joins TRBV28 to TRBJ2-2; D might be TRBD2 (6 bases). The V end was cut by 6 bases, the J end by 1 base, with 15 bases between. Germline-derived CDR1 and CDR2 are MDHEN and SYDVKM. CDR3 length equals 16 residues. The CDR3 loop reads CASSLGGGLNTGELFF. The CDR3 DNA reads TGTGCCAGCAGCCTGGGAGGAGGACTGAACACCGGGGAGCTGTTTTTT.

The genes are TRBV29-1 and TRBJ1-1; D is undetermined. This CDR3 contains 14 residues. Trimming removed 5 bases from V and 0 bases from J, with 13 bases in between. CDR1 and CDR2 from the germline V gene are SQVTM and ANQGSEA. The CDR3 loop reads CSVRGIGMNTEAFF. CDR3 coding DNA: TGCAGCGTTAGAGGGATTGGGATGAACACTGAAGCTTTCTTT.

V usage is TRBV19 and J usage is TRBJ2-7; D is possibly TRBD1 (6 bases). V lost 3 bases, J lost 0 bases, and 18 bases lay in between. CDR3 length: 17 amino acids. From germline, CDR1 is LNHDA and CDR2 SQIVND (reference sequence). The CDR3 is CASSIRGEDSSSYEQYF. The CDR3 DNA is TGTGCCAGTAGTATTAGGGGAGAGGACAGCAGCTCCTACGAGCAGTACTTC.

The rearrangement joins TRBV5-5 to TRBJ1-1; D may be TRBD1 (5 bases). Trimming took 3 bases from V and 1 from J, leaving 13 bases between them. This CDR3 has 15 residues. Per germline, CDR1 SGHKS and CDR2 YYEKEE (reference sequence). The CDR3 bases are TGTGCCAGCAGCTCGAAGGGGAATTGGAACACTGAAGCTTTCTTT. Protein product: CASSSKGNWNTEAFF.

The chain carries TRBV7-9 and TRBJ2-7, with a tentative D call TRBD1 (5 bases). V gave up 0 bases and J gave up 7 bases, with 13 bases separating them. This CDR3 has 14 amino acids. Looked up from germline, CDR1 is SEHNR and CDR2 is FQNEAQ (reference sequence). The CDR3 DNA is TGTGCCAGCAGCTTAGCGGGGCAGGCCGGAGAGCAGTACTTC. Translation: CASSLAGQAGEQYF. Based on the CDR3 plus reference TRBV7-9 and TRBJ2-7, the full variable domain is DTGVSQNPRHKITKRGQNVTFRCDPISEHNRLYWYRQTLGQGPEFLTYFQNEAQLEKSRLLSDRFSAERPKGSFSTLEIQRTEQGDSAMYLCASSLAGQAGEQYFGPGTRLTVT.

The chain recombines TRBV11-2 with TRBJ1-4; D call uncertain. The CDR3 contains 15 residues. CDR1 and CDR2 from the germline V gene are SGHAT and FQNNGV. V was pared by 0 bases and J by 4 bases, with 9 bases between. The chain's CDR3 is CASSLEPGYNEKLFF. CDR3 nucleotide sequence: TGTGCCAGCAGCTTAGAGCCGGGGTATAATGAAAAACTGTTTTTT.

This sequence joins TRBV11-2 and TRBJ2-5; 7 bases fit TRBD2. V lost 5 bases to trimming and J lost 4 bases; unmatched junction nucleotides: 4. The germline V gene has CDR1 SGHAT and CDR2 FQNNGV. This CDR3 is built from 13 residues. In DNA, the CDR3 is TGTGCCAGCAGCCCGGGGAGGGGAGAGACCCAGTACTTC. Its protein product is CASSPGRGETQYF. Looking up the rest from reference TRBV11-2 and TRBJ2-5 gives the full variable domain: EAGVAQSPRYKIIEKRQSVAFWCNPISGHATLYWYQQILGQGPKLLIQFQNNGVVDDSQLPKDRFSAERLKGVDSTLKIQPAKLEDSAVYLCASSPGRGETQYFGPGTRLLVL.

The chain is built from TRBV4-1 and TRBJ2-5; a possible D gene is TRBD2 (7 bases). V shed 2 bases and J shed 2 bases, with 18 bases lying between them. CDR3 length: 17 amino acids. Germline V gene sequence: CDR1 MGHRA, CDR2 YSYEKL. For the CDR3, the DNA is TGCGCCAGCAGCCAACCCCGGAGGGGGGGGCAACAAGAGACCCAGTACTTC. It translates to CASSQPRRGGQQETQYF.

The rearrangement links TRBV10-3 to TRBJ2-3; TRBD2 is a possible D gene (5 bases). Trimming left V 4 bases short and J 3 bases short, with 11 bases between. Germline V CDR1 and CDR2: ENHRY, SYGVKD. This CDR3 contains 14 residues. DNA of the CDR3: TGTGCCATCAGTGGCGGGCTAAGTACAGATACGCAGTATTTT. Its protein product is CAISGGLSTDTQYF.

This chain connects TRBV15 to TRBJ1-2; no firm D call. The CDR3 runs 16 residues. V was shortened by 0 bases and J by 6 bases, with 17 bases between the two germline ends. CDR1 and CDR2 (germline): LNHNV, YYDKDF (reference sequence). This chain's CDR3 is CATSRDFDVSGNGYTF. CDR3 bases: TGTGCCACCAGCAGAGATTTTGATGTATCGGGAAATGGCTACACCTTC.

The rearrangement uses TRBV13 and TRBJ2-7; 12 nucleotides agree with TRBD2. Germline loops: CDR1 PRHDT, CDR2 FYEKMQ (reference sequence). The CDR3 is 13 residues long. Trimming at V came to 5 bases and at J to 6 bases, leaving 2 bases not matched to a gene. The CDR3 nucleotides read TGTGCCAGCAGCCCTAGCGGGAGGGGCGAGCAGTACTTC. This codes for CASSPSGRGEQYF.

The chain couples TRBV5-1 to TRBJ1-2, with TRBD1 matching 11 bases. This CDR3 has 15 amino acids. Germline V gene sequence: CDR1 SGHRS, CDR2 YFSETQ. V trimming: 5 bases; J trimming: 4 bases; junction bases outside the gene matches: 7. The CDR3 spells CASSPRDRGSYGYTF. CDR3 nucleotides: TGCGCCAGCAGTCCCCGGGACAGGGGGTCCTATGGCTACACCTTC. Full variable domain (outside the CDR3, taken from reference TRBV5-1 and TRBJ1-2): KAGVTQTPRYLIKTRGQQVTLSCSPISGHRSVSWYQQTPGQGLQFLFEYFSETQRNKGNFPGRFSGRQFSNSRSEMNVSTLELGDSALYLCASSPRDRGSYGYTFGSGTRLTVV.

This clone was detected only once. The chain recombines TRBV2 with TRBJ2-3, with 8 positions matching TRBD1. V was clipped by 4 bases and J by 6 bases; unmatched bases: 6. Germline V CDR1 and CDR2: SNHLY, FYNNEI. CDR3 length: 14 amino acids. The CDR3 loop is CASSGDRGSDTQYF. As DNA, the CDR3 is TGTGCCAGCAGTGGCGACAGGGGATCGGATACGCAGTATTTT.

The gene calls are TRBV5-4 and TRBJ2-7; D remains unclear. V was clipped by 3 bases and J by 6 bases, with 10 bases between them. The germline CDR1 and CDR2 sequences are SGHNT and YYREEE (reference sequence). The CDR3 extends over 12 amino acids. The DNA for the CDR3 is TGTGCCAGCAGCTCACCTCCGGGCGAGCAGTACTTC. Protein: CASSSPPGEQYF.

The CDR3, as DNA: TGTGCCAGCAGTTTCCGACAGGGGCGGGGTAGAAACACTGAAGCTTTCTTT. Its protein is CASSFRQGRGRNTEAFF. V gene TRBV27 combines with J gene TRBJ1-1, with 8 bases matching TRBD1. The CDR3 covers 17 residues. Germline V CDR1 and CDR2: MNHEY, SMNVEV (reference sequence). J was trimmed by 2 bases and V by 3 bases; bases with no gene match: 11.

The chain has TRBV19 and TRBJ1-3; the D gene is possibly TRBD1 (5 bases). The CDR3 covers 14 residues. CDR1 and CDR2 from the germline V gene are LNHDA and SQIVND (reference sequence). The V gene lost 5 bases and the J gene lost 1 base, with 9 bases spanning the gap. The CDR3 reads CASSPRVSGNTIYF. DNA for the CDR3: TGTGCCAGTAGTCCCAGGGTTTCTGGAAACACCATATATTTT.

V usage is TRBV19 and J usage is TRBJ1-6, with D perhaps matching TRBD1 (5 bases). Per the germline V gene, CDR1 is LNHDA and CDR2 is SQIVND (reference sequence). The CDR3 runs 13 residues. With 4 bases removed from V and 14 bases from J, the gap between germline ends came to 15 bases. DNA for the CDR3: TGTGCCAGTAGTAGCGACGGGGGAAGGACCCTCCACTTT. This sequence encodes CASSSDGGRTLHF.

The chain carries TRBV5-1 and TRBJ2-6, with D possibly matching TRBD1 (5 bases). Trimming left V 5 bases short and J 2 bases short, with 11 bases between. CDR3 size: 15 residues. Germline-derived CDR1 and CDR2 are SGHRS and YFSETQ. The CDR3, as DNA: TGCGCCAGCAGATATTCACAGGCTGGGGCCAACGTCCTGACTTTC. Amino acid sequence: CASRYSQAGANVLTF.

The chain combines TRBV7-9 with TRBJ1-2; D call uncertain. Germline V gene lookup returns CDR1 SEHNR and CDR2 FQNEAQ (reference sequence). The CDR3 is 15 amino acids. V lost 2 bases, J lost 3 bases, and 13 bases lay in between. The CDR3 loop is CASSLPGLRHYGYTF. The CDR3 DNA follows: TGTGCCAGCAGCTTACCTGGCCTCCGCCACTATGGCTACACCTTC.

The chain joins TRBV24-1 to TRBJ2-3; 14 nucleotides line up with TRBD2. V lost 3 bases and J lost 5; bases outside the gene matches: 6. Germline values: CDR1 KGHDR, CDR2 SFDVKD. The CDR3 contains 17 residues. The CDR3 region is CATSDRGLAGDIDTQYF. The CDR3 DNA follows: TGTGCCACCAGTGATCGGGGACTAGCGGGAGATATAGATACGCAGTATTTT.

The CDR3 DNA is TGTGCCAGCAGTTACTCGGCAACACCGAACACCGGGGAGCTGTTTTTT. It codes for CASSYSATPNTGELFF. V usage is TRBV6-5 and J usage is TRBJ2-2; D unclear. From germline, CDR1 is MNHEY and CDR2 SVGAGI. V lost 0 bases to trimming and J lost 0 bases, with 8 bases between them. The CDR3 sequence is 16 residues long.

J is TRBJ1-1 and V is TRBV7-9; tentative D call: TRBD1 (5 bases). The CDR3 extends over 13 amino acids. Looked up from germline, CDR1 is SEHNR and CDR2 is FQNEAQ (reference sequence). V was pared by 4 bases and J by 11 bases, with 17 bases between. In DNA form, the CDR3 reads TGTGCCAGCAGCTCAAACCCGGGGGGAATGGCTTTCTTT. It encodes CASSSNPGGMAFF. The full variable domain, its missing parts supplied by reference TRBV7-9 and TRBJ1-1, is DTGVSQNPRHKITKRGQNVTFRCDPISEHNRLYWYRQTLGQGPEFLTYFQNEAQLEKSRLLSDRFSAERPKGSFSTLEIQRTEQGDSAMYLCASSSNPGGMAFFGQGTRLTVV.

V gene TRBV21-1 combines with J gene TRBJ2-5; TRBD2, the table's D call, was not compared with the DNA. TRBV21-1 represents a pseudogene. The CDR3 spans 17 residues. For the CDR3, the DNA is TGTGCCAGCAGCAAACGAGGGAGAGCGGGGGGGCGGGAGACCCAGTACTTC. This gives the protein CASSKRGRAGGRETQYF.

The chain has TRBV7-9 and TRBJ2-1, with 9 bases matching TRBD2. CDR1 and CDR2 (germline): SEHNR, FQNEAQ (reference sequence). This CDR3 comprises 16 residues. After removal of 1 base from V and 4 bases from J, the junction contained 5 bases not matched to a gene. This CDR3 is CASSLEGGRGYNEQFF. For the CDR3, the DNA is TGTGCCAGCAGCTTAGAAGGCGGGAGGGGATACAATGAGCAGTTCTTC.

The CDR3 DNA sequence: TGTGCCAGCAGCTTACATGTAGCGGGAGAGTCATACGAGCAGTACTTC. This translates into CASSLHVAGESYEQYF. The rearrangement links TRBV7-9 to TRBJ2-7; 9 nucleotides line up with TRBD2. The CDR3 loop spans 16 amino acids. The V gene's germline CDR1 is SEHNR and CDR2 FQNEAQ (reference sequence). V lost 2 bases to trimming and J lost 4 bases; unmatched junction nucleotides: 9. Looking up the rest from reference TRBV7-9 and TRBJ2-7 gives the full variable domain: DTGVSQNPRHKITKRGQNVTFRCDPISEHNRLYWYRQTLGQGPEFLTYFQNEAQLEKSRLLSDRFSAERPKGSFSTLEIQRTEQGDSAMYLCASSLHVAGESYEQYFGPGTRLTVT.